This T cell receptor beta chain came from a study of a mutant IDH1 vaccine in newly diagnosed glioma. The wider study: Patients got their first vaccination 4-6 weeks after radiotherapy alone, or with temozolomide cycles.

Germline assignment: CDR1 MGHRA and CDR2 YSYEKL. The CDR3 length is 14 residues. The ends were cut back, 4 bases at V and 4 bases at J, with 13 bases in the middle. Time point of the sample: week 5, during vaccination. Vaccine doses each comprised 300 ug of mutant IDH1 20-mer peptide, with topical imiquimod. Every donor had a new WHO grade 3 or 4 astrocytoma that was IDH1-mutant, with loss of nuclear ATRX. About this clone itself: The antigen remains undetermined.

TCRdb's copy holds only in-frame clones and misses some; the assay was immunoSEQ multiplex PCR. The data show over 45,000 clones, with 84% seen just once and 7.4% held by the top ten. Here the sequenced sample was PBMCs, taken from a glioma patient whose treatment included an IDH1 peptide vaccine. The rearrangement joins TRBV4-1 to TRBJ2-5; perhaps TRBD1 as D (6 bases). The TCR was taken from a woman in her forties or fifties with glioma. CDR3 amino acids: CASSPAVQGETQYF. As DNA, the CDR3 is TGCGCCAGCAGCCCCGCTGTACAGGGAGAGACCCAGTACTTC.